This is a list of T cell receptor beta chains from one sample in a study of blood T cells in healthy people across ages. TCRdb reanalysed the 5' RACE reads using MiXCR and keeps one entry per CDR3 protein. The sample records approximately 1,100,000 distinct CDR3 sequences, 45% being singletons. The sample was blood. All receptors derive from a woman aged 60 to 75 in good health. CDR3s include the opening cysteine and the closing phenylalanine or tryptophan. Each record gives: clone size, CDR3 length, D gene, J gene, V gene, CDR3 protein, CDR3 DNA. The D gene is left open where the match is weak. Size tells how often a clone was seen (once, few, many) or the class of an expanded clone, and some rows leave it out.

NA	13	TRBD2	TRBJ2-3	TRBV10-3	CAITSGFTDTQYF	TGTGCCATCACTAGCGGGTTCACAGATACGCAGTATTTT
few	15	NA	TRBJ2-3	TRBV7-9	CASSLDWGSTDTQYF	TGTGCCAGCAGCTTAGATTGGGGGAGCACAGATACGCAGTATTTT
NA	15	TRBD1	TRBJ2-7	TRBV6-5	CASSWDNRGSNEQYF	TGTGCCAGCAGTTGGGACAACAGGGGGTCCAACGAGCAGTACTTC
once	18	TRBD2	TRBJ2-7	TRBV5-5	CASSPSVGLAVFGYEQYF	TGTGCCAGCAGCCCGTCAGTCGGACTAGCGGTCTTCGGGTACGAGCAGTACTTC
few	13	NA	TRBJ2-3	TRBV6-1	CASSEVFGDTQYF	TGTGCCAGCAGTGAAGTTTTCGGGGATACGCAGTATTTT
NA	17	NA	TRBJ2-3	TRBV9	CASSASVRDYMTDTQYF	TGTGCCAGCAGCGCCTCAGTACGGGATTATATGACAGATACGCAGTATTTT
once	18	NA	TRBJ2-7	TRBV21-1	CASSNECNGVFAYNEQYF	TGTGCCAGCAGCAACGAATGTAACGGGGTATTCGCCTACAATGAGCAGTACTTC
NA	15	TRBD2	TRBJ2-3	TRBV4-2	CASSLLAGVTDAQYF	TGTGCCAGCAGCCTTCTAGCGGGAGTCACAGATGCGCAGTATTTT
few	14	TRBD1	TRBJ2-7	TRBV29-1	CSVEAGTGGNEQYF	TGCAGCGTCGAAGCCGGGACAGGGGGCAACGAGCAGTACTTC
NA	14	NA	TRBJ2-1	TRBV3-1	CASSQGGNLNEQFF	TGTGCCAGCAGCCAAGGTGGTAACCTCAATGAGCAGTTCTTC
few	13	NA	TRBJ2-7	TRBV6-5	CASSSGRPREQYF	TGTGCCAGCAGTTCCGGACGGCCTAGGGAGCAGTACTTC
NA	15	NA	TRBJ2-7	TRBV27	CASSLSLPTSYEQYF	TGTGCCAGCAGTTTATCGCTACCTACCTCCTACGAGCAGTACTTC
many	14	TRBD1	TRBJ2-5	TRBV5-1	CASSLDRGQETQYF	TGCGCCAGCAGCTTGGACAGGGGCCAAGAGACCCAGTACTTC
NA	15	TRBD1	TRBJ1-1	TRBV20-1	CSARVSGGADTEAFF	TGCAGTGCTAGAGTGTCAGGGGGCGCGGACACTGAAGCTTTCTTT
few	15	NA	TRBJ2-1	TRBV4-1	CASSHGLGGVNEQFF	TGCGCCAGCAGCCATGGACTAGGGGGGGTCAATGAGCAGTTCTTC
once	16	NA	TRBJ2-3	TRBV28	CASSLGARSNTDTQYF	TGTGCCAGCAGTCTGGGAGCACGGAGCAACACAGATACGCAGTATTTT
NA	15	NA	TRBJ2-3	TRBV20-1	CSADCRGSVTDTQYF	TGCAGTGCGGACTGCAGGGGATCTGTCACAGATACGCAGTATTTT
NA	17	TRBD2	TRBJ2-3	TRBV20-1	CSARDVSGTSGTDTQYF	TGCAGTGCTAGAGATGTCTCCGGGACTAGCGGTACAGATACGCAGTATTTT
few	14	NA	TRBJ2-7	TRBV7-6	CASSRVADSYEQYF	TGTGCCAGCAGCAGGGTAGCGGACTCCTACGAGCAGTACTTC
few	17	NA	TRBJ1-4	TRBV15	CATSRDFEGKRNEKLFF	TGTGCCACCAGCAGAGATTTTGAGGGAAAACGGAATGAAAAACTGTTTTTT
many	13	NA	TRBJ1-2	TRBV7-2	CASSFRGLDGYTF	TGTGCCAGCAGCTTTCGGGGTCTGGATGGCTACACCTTC
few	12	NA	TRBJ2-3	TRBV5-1	CASSTTADTQYF	TGCGCCAGCAGCACCACAGCAGATACGCAGTATTTT
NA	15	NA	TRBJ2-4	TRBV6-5	CASSYSWGTKNIQYF	TGTGCCAGCAGTTACTCGTGGGGGACCAAAAACATTCAGTACTTC
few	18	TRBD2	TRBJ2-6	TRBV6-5	CASSYKWGGSAGANVLTF	TGTGCCAGCAGTTACAAATGGGGGGGGAGTGCTGGGGCCAACGTCCTGACTTTC
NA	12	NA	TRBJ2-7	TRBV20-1	CSASGSADEQYF	TGCAGTGCAAGCGGGTCCGCCGACGAGCAGTACTTC
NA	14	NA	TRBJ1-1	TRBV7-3	CASSPGRASTEAFF	TGTGCCAGCAGCCCCGGTAGGGCGTCGACTGAAGCTTTCTTT
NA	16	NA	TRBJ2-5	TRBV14	CASSQVGTWGGDEQYF	TGTGCCAGCAGCCAAGTTGGGACCTGGGGGGGCGATGAGCAGTACTTC
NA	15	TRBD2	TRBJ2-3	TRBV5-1	CASTSGGGGTDTQYF	TGCGCCAGCACCTCCGGCGGGGGGGGCACAGATACGCAGTATTTT
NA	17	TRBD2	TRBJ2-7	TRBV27	CASSLSPSGRYQGEQYF	TGTGCCAGCAGTTTATCTCCTAGCGGGCGTTACCAGGGGGAGCAGTACTTC
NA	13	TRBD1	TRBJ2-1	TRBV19	CASTMTGWNEQFF	TGTGCCAGTACCATGACAGGGTGGAATGAGCAGTTCTTC
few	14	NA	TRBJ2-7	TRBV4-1	CASSQDRRSNEQYF	TGCGCCAGCAGCCAAGATCGCAGGTCCAACGAGCAGTACTTC
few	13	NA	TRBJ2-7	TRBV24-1	CATSDTGHYEQYF	TGTGCCACCAGTGACACGGGCCACTACGAGCAGTACTTC
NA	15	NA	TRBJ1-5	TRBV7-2	CASSLYARGNQPQHF	TGTGCCAGCAGCTTATACGCAAGAGGCAATCAGCCCCAGCATTTT
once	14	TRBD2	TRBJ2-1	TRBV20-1	CSASASGRAAEQFF	TGCAGTGCTAGCGCTAGCGGGAGGGCCGCTGAGCAGTTCTTC
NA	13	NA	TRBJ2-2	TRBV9	CASSVALPGELFF	TGTGCCAGCAGCGTAGCTTTGCCCGGGGAGCTGTTTTTT
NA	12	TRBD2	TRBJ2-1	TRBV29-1	CSGGTSGSRKFF	TGCAGCGGCGGGACTAGCGGGAGTCGGAAGTTCTTC
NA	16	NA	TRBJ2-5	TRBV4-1	CASSPLGGGSLETQYF	TGCGCCAGCAGCCCGCTAGGGGGTGGTTCTCTGGAGACCCAGTACTTC
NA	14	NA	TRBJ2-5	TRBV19	CASSREGRRETQYF	TGTGCCAGTAGTCGTGAGGGGCGCAGAGAGACCCAGTACTTC
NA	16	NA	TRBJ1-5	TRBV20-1	CSASPHSYDSNQPQHF	TGCAGTGCTAGCCCACATTCGTATGATAGCAATCAGCCCCAGCATTTT